A single sample is the source of the 16 T cell receptor beta chains below, sequenced in a study of blood T cell repertoires in COVID-19. Profiled with immunoSEQ multiplex PCR; TCRdb holds only in-frame clones, not every one. The sample lists a few hundred thousand clones; around 83% were seen once. Material: PBMCs or T cells enriched from blood (not recorded which). The source is a woman aged 40 to 50 with acute COVID-19.

The chain combines TRBV11-2 with TRBJ2-6; 9 nucleotides match TRBD1. J was trimmed by 4 bases and V by 5 bases; bases with no gene match: 6. The germline V gene has CDR1 SGHAT and CDR2 FQNNGV. The CDR3 is 16 residues long. DNA for the CDR3: TGTGCCAGCAGCGTACAGGGGGCGCGGGGGGCCAACGTCCTGACTTTC. Protein product: CASSVQGARGANVLTF.

The chain employs TRBV6-5 and TRBJ1-1, with 8 bases aligning to TRBD1. After removal of 5 bases from V and 2 bases from J, the junction contained 7 bases not matched to a gene. The CDR3 has 15 residues. CDR1 and CDR2 (germline): MNHEY, SVGAGI. The CDR3 DNA is TGTGCCAGCAGTAAGGACAGGGCGGCAAACACTGAAGCTTTCTTT. Translated: CASSKDRAANTEAFF.

The V gene is TRBV11-2, the J gene TRBJ1-3; 10 bases align to TRBD1. The CDR3 has 16 amino acids. Germline V gene lookup returns CDR1 SGHAT and CDR2 FQNNGV. V shed 5 bases and J 0 bases; nucleotides not matched to a gene: 4. This chain's CDR3 is CASSGRTGGSGNTIYF. The CDR3 nucleotides are TGTGCCAGCAGCGGACGGACAGGGGGCTCTGGAAACACCATATATTTT. Using reference TRBV11-2 and TRBJ1-3 for the parts outside the CDR3, the full variable domain is EAGVAQSPRYKIIEKRQSVAFWCNPISGHATLYWYQQILGQGPKLLIQFQNNGVVDDSQLPKDRFSAERLKGVDSTLKIQPAKLEDSAVYLCASSGRTGGSGNTIYFGEGSWLTVV.

CDR3 protein: CASSLTSRPTYEQYF. CDR3 DNA: TGTGCCAGCAGCCTTACTAGCCGGCCAACCTACGAGCAGTACTTC. The gene calls are TRBV6-2 or TRBV6-3 and TRBJ2-7; the D gene is possibly TRBD2 (6 bases). With 6 bases removed from V and 2 bases from J, the gap between germline ends came to 17 bases. The germline CDR1 and CDR2 sequences are MNHEY and SVGEGT. The CDR3 has 15 residues.

This clone was counted between two and nine times. The chain joins TRBV19 to TRBJ1-2; TRBD1 agrees at 7 bases. Germline V gene data show CDR1 as LNHDA and CDR2 as SQIVND (reference sequence). V dropped 2 bases and J dropped 6; count of bases not matched to a gene: 6. The CDR3 length is 14 residues. The CDR3 region has the DNA TGTGCCAGTAGTATATCAGGGGGTCTAGATGGCTACACCTTC. This sequence encodes CASSISGGLDGYTF.

V usage is TRBV3-1 (or the pseudogene TRBV3-2) and J usage is TRBJ1-1; no definite D call. Germline V gene sequence: CDR1 LGHDT, CDR2 YNNKEL (reference sequence). The V and J ends lost 1 base and 0 bases respectively, with 3 bases between them. The CDR3 extends over 13 amino acids. The CDR3 spells CASSQAMNTEAFF. The CDR3 DNA is TGTGCCAGCAGCCAAGCCATGAACACTGAAGCTTTCTTT.

This chain connects TRBV24-1 to TRBJ2-3, with 12 bases matching TRBD1. This CDR3 region has 15 residues. Germline trimming cut 5 bases from V and 6 bases from J; bases unmatched to any gene: 5. CDR1 is KGHDR, CDR2 SFDVKD, per germline. The DNA for the CDR3 is TGTGCCACCAGTGTAGGGGGGACAGGGGGCGATACGCAGTATTTT. This encodes CATSVGGTGGDTQYF.

This sequence joins TRBV29-1 and TRBJ1-2, with D possibly TRBD1 on 6 matching bases. V was cut by 6 bases and J by 7 bases, with 12 bases left in between. The CDR3 length is 11 residues. The germline gives CDR1 SQVTM, CDR2 ANQGSEA. As DNA, the CDR3 is TGCAGCGTCGTGGACAGAGGTGGCTACACCTTC. It yields the protein CSVVDRGGYTF.

The rearrangement links TRBV5-1 to TRBJ2-5; 12 positions match TRBD2. Trimming cost V 0 bases and J 4 bases; bases outside gene matches: 7. Germline CDR1 SGHRS, CDR2 YFSETQ. The CDR3 extends over 17 amino acids. The CDR3 region is CASSLALAGGPVETQYF. CDR3 DNA: TGCGCCAGCAGCTTGGCGCTAGCGGGGGGGCCGGTAGAGACCCAGTACTTC.

V is TRBV7-8 and J is TRBJ1-1, with D possibly matching TRBD1 (6 bases). Trimming stripped 8 bases from V and 3 bases from J, with 13 bases between. Germline V CDR1 and CDR2: SGHVS, FQNEAQ. The CDR3 has 13 residues. CDR3 residues: CASGDIPDTEAFF. In DNA, the CDR3 is TGTGCCAGCGGGGACATCCCGGACACTGAAGCTTTCTTT.

J is TRBJ2-2 and V is TRBV19, with 9 nucleotides matching TRBD2. The V gene end was trimmed by 4 bases and the J gene end by 6 bases; junction bases not matched to a gene: 21. The CDR3 runs 20 residues. The germline gives CDR1 LNHDA, CDR2 SQIVND (reference sequence). The CDR3 DNA sequence: TGTGCCAGTAGTAGAGAGATTCCGGGACTAGCCCCATTTCGTCCCGGGGAGCTGTTTTTT. Amino acids: CASSREIPGLAPFRPGELFF.

The genes are TRBV5-4 and TRBJ1-4, with D unclear. There are 13 residues in the CDR3. The germline gives CDR1 SGHNT, CDR2 YYREEE (reference sequence). Trimming took off 0 bases at V and 8 bases at J, with 8 bases between the two ends. CDR3 DNA sequence: TGTGCCAGCAGCTTGGACTCGAGCGAAAAACTGTTTTTT. Amino acids: CASSLDSSEKLFF.

The CDR3 DNA reads TGTGCCAGCAGTCAGGGGGAACACAATGAGCAGTTCTTC. Encoded protein: CASSQGEHNEQFF. This sequence joins TRBV2 and TRBJ2-1; 7 bases fit TRBD1. Per germline, CDR1 SNHLY and CDR2 FYNNEI. V was clipped by 5 bases and J by 5 bases; unmatched bases: 3. The CDR3 is 13 residues long.

This clone was seen once. This rearrangement joins TRBV2 to TRBJ1-2; TRBD1 matches at 7 bases. V shed 11 bases, J shed 8 bases, and the junction held 11 bases outside the gene matches. There are 12 residues in the CDR3. CDR1 is SNHLY and CDR2 is FYNNEI in the germline V gene. The CDR3 nucleotides are TGTGCCGGATCAGGACAGGCTCTCGGCTACACCTTC. Protein: CAGSGQALGYTF.

In this sample, this clone turned up once. The chain is built from TRBV12-5 and TRBJ1-3; a possible D gene is TRBD1 (5 bases). CDR1 is LGHNT, CDR2 FRNRAP, per germline. CDR3 length equals 19 residues. V was shortened by 0 bases and J by 0 bases, with 18 bases between the two germline ends. Written as DNA, the CDR3 is TGTGCTAGTGGTTTGGTACCCAGGGCCTCATTTATCTCTGGAAACACCATATATTTT. This codes for CASGLVPRASFISGNTIYF. Full variable domain (rest looked up from reference TRBV12-5 and TRBJ1-3): DARVTQTPRHKVTEMGQEVTMRCQPILGHNTVFWYRQTMMQGLELLAYFRNRAPLDDSGMPKDRFSAEMPDATLATLKIQPSEPRDSAVYFCASGLVPRASFISGNTIYFGEGSWLTVV.

This clone was counted a few times. The chain couples TRBV7-8 to TRBJ2-7, with 10 bases lining up with TRBD1. The V and J ends lost 2 bases and 7 bases, in that order; junction bases with no gene match: 5. The CDR3 loop spans 14 amino acids. In germline, CDR1 is SGHVS, CDR2 FQNEAQ. The CDR3 DNA sequence: TGTGCCAGCAGCTTAAGGGACAGGGGCTTAGAGCAGTACTTC. Amino acid sequence: CASSLRDRGLEQYF.